This T cell receptor beta chain was observed in a study of CD8 T cells in ankylosing spondylitis. General study points: Past research had described some motif variants in reactive arthritis synovial fluid and blood. Matched ankylosing spondylitis synovial fluid reportedly contained a significantly enriched population of disease-linked clones.

CDR1 and CDR2 from the germline V gene are SGDLS and YYNGEE. Trimming took off 4 bases at V and 4 bases at J, with 11 bases between the two ends. The CDR3 extends over 13 amino acids. 5'-RACE, quantitative and with molecular barcodes, yielded the TCR beta libraries. MiXCR, run by TCRdb on the 5' RACE reads, gives a single entry per CDR3 protein. The sample gives 80,000 to 90,000 distinct CDR3 sequences, roughly 27% of which show up once; approximately 59% is in the top ten. The table lists this clonotype with a few counts. The antigen is not known. The chain is built from TRBV9 and TRBJ1-2; no clear D. The source is a male donor with ankylosing spondylitis or in good health (not recorded which). Sequenced material: blood, either unsorted or a sorted T cell fraction (not recorded which). Here the CDR3 DNA reads TGTGCCAGCAGCCCGGGTCTCCTCTATGGCTACACCTTC. Translating gives CASSPGLLYGYTF.